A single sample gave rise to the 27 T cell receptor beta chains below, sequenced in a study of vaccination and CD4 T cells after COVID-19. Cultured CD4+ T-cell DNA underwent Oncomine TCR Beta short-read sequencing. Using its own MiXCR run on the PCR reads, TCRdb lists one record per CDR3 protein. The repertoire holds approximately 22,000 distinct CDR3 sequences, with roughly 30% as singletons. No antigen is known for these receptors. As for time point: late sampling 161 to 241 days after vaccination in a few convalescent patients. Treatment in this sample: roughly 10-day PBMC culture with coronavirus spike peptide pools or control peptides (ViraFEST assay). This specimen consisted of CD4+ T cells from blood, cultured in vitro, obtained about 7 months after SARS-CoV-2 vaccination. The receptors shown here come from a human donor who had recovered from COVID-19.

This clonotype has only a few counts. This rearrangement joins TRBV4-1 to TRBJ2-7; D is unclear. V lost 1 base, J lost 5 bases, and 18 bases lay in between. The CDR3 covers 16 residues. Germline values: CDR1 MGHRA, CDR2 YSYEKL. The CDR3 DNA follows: TGCGCCAGCAGCCAAGTGAATATGGGGTGGGCGGACGAGCAGTACTTC. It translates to CASSQVNMGWADEQYF.

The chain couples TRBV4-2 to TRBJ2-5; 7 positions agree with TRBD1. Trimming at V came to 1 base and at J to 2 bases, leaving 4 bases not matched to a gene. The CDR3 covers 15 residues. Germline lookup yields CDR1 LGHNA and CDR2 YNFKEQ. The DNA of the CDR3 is TGTGCCAGCAGCCAAGGCTCGGGACAGCAAGAGACCCAGTACTTC. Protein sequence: CASSQGSGQQETQYF.

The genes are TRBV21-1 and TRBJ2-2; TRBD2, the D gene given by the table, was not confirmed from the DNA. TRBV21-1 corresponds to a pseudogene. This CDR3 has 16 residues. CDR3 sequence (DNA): TGTGCCAGCAGCAAAGTCCAGCGGGAGAACACCGGGGAGCTGTTTTTT. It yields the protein CASSKVQRENTGELFF.

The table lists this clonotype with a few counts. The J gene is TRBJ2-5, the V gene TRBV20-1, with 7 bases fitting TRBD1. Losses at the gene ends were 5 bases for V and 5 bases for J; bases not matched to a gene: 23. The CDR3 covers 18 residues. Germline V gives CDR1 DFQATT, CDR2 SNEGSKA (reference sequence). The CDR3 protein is CSAPKWTGDLGYGETQYF. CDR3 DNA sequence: TGCAGTGCTCCAAAGTGGACAGGAGATTTGGGATATGGGGAGACCCAGTACTTC.

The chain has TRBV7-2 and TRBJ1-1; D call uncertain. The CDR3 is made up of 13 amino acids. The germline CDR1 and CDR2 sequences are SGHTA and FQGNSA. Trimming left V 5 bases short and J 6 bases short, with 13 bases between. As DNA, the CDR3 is TGTGCCAGCAGCCCGGGCAGACGGGCTGAAGCTTTCTTT. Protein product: CASSPGRRAEAFF.

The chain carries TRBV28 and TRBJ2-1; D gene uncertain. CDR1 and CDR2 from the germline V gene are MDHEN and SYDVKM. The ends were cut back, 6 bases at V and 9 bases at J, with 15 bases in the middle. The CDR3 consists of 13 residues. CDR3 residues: CASRAGLWGEQFF. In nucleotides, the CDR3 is TGTGCCAGCAGAGCTGGGCTGTGGGGTGAGCAGTTCTTC.

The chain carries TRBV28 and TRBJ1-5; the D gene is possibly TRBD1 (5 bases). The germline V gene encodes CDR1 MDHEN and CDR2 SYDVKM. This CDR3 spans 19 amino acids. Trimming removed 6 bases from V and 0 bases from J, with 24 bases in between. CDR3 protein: CASSPQRLWGTVSNQPQHF. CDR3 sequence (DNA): TGTGCCAGCAGCCCCCAAAGGCTTTGGGGCACAGTTAGCAATCAGCCCCAGCATTTT. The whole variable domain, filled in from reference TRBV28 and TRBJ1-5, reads DVKVTQSSRYLVKRTGEKVFLECVQDMDHENMFWYRQDPGLGLRLIYFSYDVKMKEKGDIPEGYSVSREKKERFSLILESASTNQTSMYLCASSPQRLWGTVSNQPQHFGDGTRLSIL.

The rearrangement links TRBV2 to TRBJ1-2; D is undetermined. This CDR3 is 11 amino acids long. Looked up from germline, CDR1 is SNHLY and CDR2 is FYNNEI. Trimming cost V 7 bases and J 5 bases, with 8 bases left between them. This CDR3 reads CASTEGYGYTF. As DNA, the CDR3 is TGTGCCAGCACCGAAGGATATGGCTACACCTTC.

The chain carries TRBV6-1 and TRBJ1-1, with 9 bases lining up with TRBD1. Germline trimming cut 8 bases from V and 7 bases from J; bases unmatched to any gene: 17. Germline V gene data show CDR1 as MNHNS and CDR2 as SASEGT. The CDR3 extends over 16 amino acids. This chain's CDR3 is CASLSGTGIFESEAFF. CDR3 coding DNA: TGTGCCAGCCTCTCCGGGACAGGGATTTTCGAGAGTGAAGCTTTCTTT.

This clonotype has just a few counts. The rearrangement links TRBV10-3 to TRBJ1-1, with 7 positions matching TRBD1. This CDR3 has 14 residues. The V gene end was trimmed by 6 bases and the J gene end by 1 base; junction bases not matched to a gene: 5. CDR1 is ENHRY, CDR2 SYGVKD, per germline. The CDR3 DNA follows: TGTGCCATCAGACCTCACAGGGGGAACACTGAAGCTTTCTTT. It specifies CAIRPHRGNTEAFF.

CDR3 nucleotides: TGCAGTGCTCCTTCGACTAGCGGCACCTACAATGAGCAGTTCTTC. It translates to CSAPSTSGTYNEQFF. This chain connects TRBV20-1 to TRBJ2-1, with 9 bases identical to TRBD2. The germline V gene encodes CDR1 DFQATT and CDR2 SNEGSKA (reference sequence). The CDR3 covers 15 residues. V lost 5 bases to trimming and J lost 2 bases; unmatched junction nucleotides: 7.

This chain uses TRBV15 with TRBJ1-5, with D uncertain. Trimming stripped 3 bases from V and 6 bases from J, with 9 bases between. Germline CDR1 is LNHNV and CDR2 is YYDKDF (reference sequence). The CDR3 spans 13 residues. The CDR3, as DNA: TGTGCCACCAGCAGGGATTGGGTTCAGCCCCAGCATTTT. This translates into CATSRDWVQPQHF.

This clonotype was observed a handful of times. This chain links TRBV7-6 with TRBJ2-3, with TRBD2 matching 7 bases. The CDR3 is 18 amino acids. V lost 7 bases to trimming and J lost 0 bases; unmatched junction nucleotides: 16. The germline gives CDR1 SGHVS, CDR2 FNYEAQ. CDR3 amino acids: CASTGGGPNPLSTDTQYF. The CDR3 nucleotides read TGTGCCAGCACCGGGGGAGGGCCTAATCCGTTGAGCACAGATACGCAGTATTTT.

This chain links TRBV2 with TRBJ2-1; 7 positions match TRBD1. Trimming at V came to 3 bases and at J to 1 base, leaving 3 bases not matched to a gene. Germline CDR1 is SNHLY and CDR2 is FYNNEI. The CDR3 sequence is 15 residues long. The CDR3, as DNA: TGTGCCAGCAGTGACCTGACAGGGTCCTACAATGAGCAGTTCTTC. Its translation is CASSDLTGSYNEQFF.

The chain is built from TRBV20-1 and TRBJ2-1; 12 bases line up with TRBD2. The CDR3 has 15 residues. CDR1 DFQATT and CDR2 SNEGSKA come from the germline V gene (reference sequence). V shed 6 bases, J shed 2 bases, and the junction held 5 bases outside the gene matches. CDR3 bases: TGCAGTGCGCCACTAGCGGGGGGCACCTACAATGAGCAGTTCTTC. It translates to CSAPLAGGTYNEQFF.

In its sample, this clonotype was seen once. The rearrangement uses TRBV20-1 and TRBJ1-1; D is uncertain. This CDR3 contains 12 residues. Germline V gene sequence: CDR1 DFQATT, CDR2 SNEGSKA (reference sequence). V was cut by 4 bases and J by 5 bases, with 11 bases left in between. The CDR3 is CSAKKGGTEAFF. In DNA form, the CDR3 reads TGCAGTGCTAAAAAGGGAGGGACTGAAGCTTTCTTT.

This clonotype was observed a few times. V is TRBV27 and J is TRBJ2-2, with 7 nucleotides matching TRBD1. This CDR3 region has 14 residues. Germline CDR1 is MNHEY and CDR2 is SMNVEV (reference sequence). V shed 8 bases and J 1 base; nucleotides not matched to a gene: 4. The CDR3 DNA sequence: TGTGCCAGCCGACAGGGACAGAACACCGGGGAGCTGTTTTTT. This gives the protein CASRQGQNTGELFF.

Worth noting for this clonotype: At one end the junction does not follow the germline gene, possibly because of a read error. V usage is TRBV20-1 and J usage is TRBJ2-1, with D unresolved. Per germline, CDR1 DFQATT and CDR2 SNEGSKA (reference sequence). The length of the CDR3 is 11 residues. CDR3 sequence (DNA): TGCAGTGCGAGAGAAGGCGGCGAGCAGTTCTTC. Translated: CSAREGGEQFF.

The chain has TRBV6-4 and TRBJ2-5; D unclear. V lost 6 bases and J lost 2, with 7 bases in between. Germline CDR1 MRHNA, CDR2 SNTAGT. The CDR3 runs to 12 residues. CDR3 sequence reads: CASRAMQETQYF. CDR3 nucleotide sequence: TGTGCCAGCAGGGCTATGCAAGAGACCCAGTACTTC.

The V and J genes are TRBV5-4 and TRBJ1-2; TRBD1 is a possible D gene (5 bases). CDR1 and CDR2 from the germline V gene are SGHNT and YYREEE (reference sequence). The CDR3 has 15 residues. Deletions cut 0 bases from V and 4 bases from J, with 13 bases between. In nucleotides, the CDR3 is TGTGCCAGCAGCTTGGCCCGGGTCCAGGGCTATGGCTACACCTTC. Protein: CASSLARVQGYGYTF.

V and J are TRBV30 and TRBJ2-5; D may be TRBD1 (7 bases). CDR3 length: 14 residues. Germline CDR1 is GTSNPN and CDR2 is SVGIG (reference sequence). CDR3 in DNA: TGTGCAAGCGGGCAAGGGGGCTTCGTAGAGACCCAGTACTTC. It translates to CASGQGGFVETQYF. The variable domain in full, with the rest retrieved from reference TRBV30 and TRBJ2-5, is SQTIHQWPATLVQPVGSPLSLECTVEGTSNPNLYWYRQAAGRGLQLLFYSVGIGQISSEVPQNLSASRPQDRQFILSSKKLLLSDSGFYLCASGQGGFVETQYFGPGTRLLVL.

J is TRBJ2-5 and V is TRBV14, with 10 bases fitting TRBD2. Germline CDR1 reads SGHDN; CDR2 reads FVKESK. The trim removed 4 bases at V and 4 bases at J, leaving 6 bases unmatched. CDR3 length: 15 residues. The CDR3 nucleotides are TGTGCCAGCAGCCCCCTAGCGGGAGTAACAGAGACCCAGTACTTC. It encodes CASSPLAGVTETQYF.

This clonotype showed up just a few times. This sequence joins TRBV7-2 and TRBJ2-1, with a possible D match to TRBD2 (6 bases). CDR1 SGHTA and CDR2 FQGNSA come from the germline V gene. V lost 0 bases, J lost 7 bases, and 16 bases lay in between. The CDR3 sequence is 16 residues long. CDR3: CASSLAPAGLQNEQFF. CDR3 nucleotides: TGTGCCAGCAGCTTAGCGCCGGCGGGGCTCCAGAATGAGCAGTTCTTC.

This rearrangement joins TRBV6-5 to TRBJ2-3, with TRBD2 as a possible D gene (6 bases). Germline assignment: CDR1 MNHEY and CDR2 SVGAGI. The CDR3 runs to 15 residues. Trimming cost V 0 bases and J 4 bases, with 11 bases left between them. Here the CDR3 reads CASSYSRLASDTQYF. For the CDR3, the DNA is TGTGCCAGCAGTTACTCCCGGCTAGCGTCAGATACGCAGTATTTT.

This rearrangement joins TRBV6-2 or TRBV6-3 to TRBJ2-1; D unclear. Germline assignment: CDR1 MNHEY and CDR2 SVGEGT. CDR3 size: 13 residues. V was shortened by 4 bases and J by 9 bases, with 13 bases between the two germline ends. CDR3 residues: CASSSWTESEQFF. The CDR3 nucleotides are TGTGCCAGCAGTTCTTGGACCGAGTCTGAGCAGTTCTTC.

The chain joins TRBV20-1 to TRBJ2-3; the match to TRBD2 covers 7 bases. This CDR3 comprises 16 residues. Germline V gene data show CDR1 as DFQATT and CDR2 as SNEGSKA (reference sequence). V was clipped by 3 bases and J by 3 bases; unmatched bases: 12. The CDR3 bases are TGCAGTGCTAGGGGGGTAAGGGCGGGAGCAACAGATACGCAGTATTTT. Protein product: CSARGVRAGATDTQYF.

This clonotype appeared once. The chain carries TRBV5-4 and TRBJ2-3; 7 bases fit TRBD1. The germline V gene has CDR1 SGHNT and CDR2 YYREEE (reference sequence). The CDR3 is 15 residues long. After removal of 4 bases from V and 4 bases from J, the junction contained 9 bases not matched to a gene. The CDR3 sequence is CASSLATGLADTQYF. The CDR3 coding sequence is TGTGCCAGCAGCCTGGCGACAGGGTTGGCAGATACGCAGTATTTT.